This T cell receptor beta chain was recovered during a study of blood T cells in healthy people across ages. The CDR3 spans 16 residues. The germline V and J ends were trimmed by 7 bases and 1 base, with 17 bases remaining between them. Germline CDR1 MDHEN, CDR2 SYDVKM. The total RNA that was extracted per sample amounted to at least 5.5 micrograms. A second PCR, run for roughly 6 to 11 cycles, used a sample-barcoded 5' primer plus a J-beta primer mix. TCRdb re-analysed the 5' RACE reads in MiXCR, keeping a single row per CDR3 protein. Among about 930,000 distinct CDR3 sequences, about 27% were seen once, and the ten largest hold roughly a tenth. The same data also went into a second study, on T cells of mothers and their children.

This receptor was identified in a woman in her thirties or forties in good health. V gene TRBV28 combines with J gene TRBJ1-5; D possibly corresponds to TRBD1 (5 bases). Input material: blood. CDR3 protein: CASKRQGETSNQPQHF. Here the CDR3 DNA reads TGTGCCAGCAAACGTCAAGGGGAAACAAGCAATCAGCCCCAGCATTTT.